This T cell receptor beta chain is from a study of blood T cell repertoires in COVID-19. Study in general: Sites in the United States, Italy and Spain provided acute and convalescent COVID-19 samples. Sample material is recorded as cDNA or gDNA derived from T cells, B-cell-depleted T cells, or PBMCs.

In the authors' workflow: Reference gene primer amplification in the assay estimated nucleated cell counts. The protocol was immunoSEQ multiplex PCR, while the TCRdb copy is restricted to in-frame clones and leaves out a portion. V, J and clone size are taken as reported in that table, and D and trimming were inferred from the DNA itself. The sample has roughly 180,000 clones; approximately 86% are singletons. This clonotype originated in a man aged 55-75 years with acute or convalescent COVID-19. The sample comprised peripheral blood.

CDR3 sequence reads: CASSGGVGATYEQYF. The CDR3 DNA reads TGTGCCAGCAGCGGGGGGGTTGGAGCAACCTACGAGCAGTACTTC. The genes are TRBV7-2 and TRBJ2-7; 7 bases map to TRBD2. CDR1 and CDR2 (germline): SGHTA, FQGNSA. The CDR3 is made up of 15 amino acids. With 5 bases clipped from V and 2 bases from J, the junction kept 9 bases outside the gene matches.